This is a list of T cell receptor beta chains from one sample in a study of regulatory T cells in long-lasting Graves disease. TCRdb fed the multiplex PCR reads into MiXCR, producing one record per CDR3 protein. The profile shows 350,000 to 450,000 distinct CDR3 sequences, over 12% of them singletons. This sample also belongs to another study, concerning T cells in Graves' hyperthyroidism and ophthalmopathy.

This specimen consisted of peripheral blood mononuclear cells (PBMCs), obtained at new diagnosis, from a patient treated with antithyroid drugs. Source of these receptors: a woman in her 40s with Graves disease. CDR3s include the opening cysteine and the closing phenylalanine or tryptophan. D genes are given only for firm matches. The size field is filled for only some rows; it gives once, few, many or a size class.

J gene | V gene | clone size | D gene | CDR3 protein | CDR3 DNA
TRBJ2-2 | TRBV24-1 | . | . | CASGLLSGELFF | TGTGCCTCCGGACTATTATCCGGGGAGCTGTTTTTT
TRBJ2-3 | TRBV30 | . | . | CAWSVTPGYRTDTQYF | TGTGCCTGGAGTGTGACACCAGGGTACAGGACAGATACGCAGTATTTT
TRBJ2-3 | TRBV7-7 | many | . | CASSASGITDTQYF | TGTGCTAGCAGCGCGAGCGGAATCACAGATACGCAGTATTTT
TRBJ1-2 | TRBV12-3/TRBV12-4 | . | . | CASSFPYGINYGYTF | TGTGCCAGCAGTTTCCCGTACGGAATCAACTATGGCTACACCTTC
TRBJ2-2 | TRBV12-5 | many | . | CASGLVRWTGELFF | TGTGCTAGTGGTTTGGTACGGTGGACCGGGGAGCTGTTTTTT
TRBJ2-1 | TRBV12-3/TRBV12-4 | many | TRBD2 | CASSFSSGANEQFF | TGTGCCAGCAGTTTTTCAAGCGGGGCTAATGAGCAGTTCTTC
TRBJ2-7 | TRBV10-1 | many | . | CASSESGTGEQYF | TGCGCCAGCAGTGAGTCGGGGACTGGCGAGCAGTACTTC
TRBJ2-7 | TRBV11-3 | many | . | CASSSGSYEQYF | TGTGCCAGCAGCTCCGGTAGCTACGAGCAGTACTTC
TRBJ1-6 | TRBV10-3 | . | TRBD1 | CAISEPGQGISPLHF | TGTGCCATCAGTGAGCCCGGACAGGGAATTTCACCCCTCCACTTT
TRBJ2-3 | TRBV6-2/TRBV6-3 | . | TRBD1 | CASRVRRTTGGWADTQYF | TGTGCCAGCAGGGTCCGAAGAACGACAGGGGGCTGGGCAGATACGCAGTATTTT
TRBJ1-6 | TRBV4-1 | once | . | CASSPKGEGLYNSPLHF | TGCGCCAGCAGTCCGAAGGGGGAGGGTTTGTATAATTCACCCCTCCACTTT
TRBJ2-7 | TRBV7-2 | many | . | CASSLWAGPSSYEQYF | TGTGCCAGCAGCTTATGGGCTGGGCCTAGCTCCTACGAGCAGTACTTC
TRBJ1-5 | TRBV28 | many | TRBD1 | CASSFSGGWQPQHF | TGTGCCAGCAGTTTCTCAGGGGGCTGGCAGCCCCAGCATTTT
TRBJ2-7 | TRBV28 | many | . | CASSFLGRTYEQYF | TGTGCCAGCAGTTTTCTGGGCCGAACCTACGAGCAGTACTTC
TRBJ2-7 | TRBV29-1 | few | . | CSVRDGGYEQYF | TGCAGCGTCCGGGACGGGGGCTACGAGCAGTACTTC
TRBJ1-1 | TRBV19 | few | . | CASKSDRGQMNTEAFF | TGTGCCAGTAAGTCGGACCGCGGACAGATGAACACTGAAGCTTTCTTT
TRBJ2-7 | TRBV5-1 | few | . | CASAGTAPYEQYF | TGCGCCAGCGCCGGGACCGCTCCTTACGAGCAGTACTTC
TRBJ1-1 | TRBV12-3/TRBV12-4 | few | TRBD1 | CASSSPGQGAFF | TGTGCCAGCAGTTCTCCGGGACAGGGAGCTTTCTTT
TRBJ2-7 | TRBV20-1 | many | TRBD2 | CSARDRSGGGPMDEQYF | TGCAGTGCTAGAGACCGATCGGGAGGGGGGCCGATGGACGAGCAGTACTTC
TRBJ2-2 | TRBV18 | few | . | CASSPWRENTGELFF | TGTGCCAGCTCACCGTGGCGGGAGAACACCGGGGAGCTGTTTTTT
TRBJ1-4 | TRBV11-1 | many | . | CASSREGASLFF | TGTGCCAGCAGCCGGGAGGGTGCAAGCCTGTTTTTT
TRBJ2-1 | TRBV19 | many | TRBD1 | CASSIPPPTGVARYRRSYNEQFF | TGTGCCAGTAGTATCCCCCCCCCTACAGGGGTAGCCCGATACAGGCGGTCCTACAATGAGCAGTTCTTC